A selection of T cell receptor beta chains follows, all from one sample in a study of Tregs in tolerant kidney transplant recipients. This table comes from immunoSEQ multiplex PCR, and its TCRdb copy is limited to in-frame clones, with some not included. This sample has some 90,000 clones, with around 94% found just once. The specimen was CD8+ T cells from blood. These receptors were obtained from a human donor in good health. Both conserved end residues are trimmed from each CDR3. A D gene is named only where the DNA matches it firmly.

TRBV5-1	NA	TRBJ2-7	ASSPETRYEQY
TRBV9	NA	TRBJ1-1	ASSGPVNTEAF
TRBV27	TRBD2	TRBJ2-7	ASSSLLAGGPQEQY
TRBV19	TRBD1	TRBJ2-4	ASSTPGQGTRYAKNIQY
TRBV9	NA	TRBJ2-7	ASSVNRADEQY
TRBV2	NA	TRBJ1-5	ASSDLYSNQPQH
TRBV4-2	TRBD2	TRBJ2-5	ASSQVGEGETQY
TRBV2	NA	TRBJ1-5	ASSAGMGNNQPQH
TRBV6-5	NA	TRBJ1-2	ASSYSEGYYGYT
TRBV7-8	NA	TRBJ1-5	ASSSDTINQPQH
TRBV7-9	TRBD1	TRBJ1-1	ASSSGTARDEAF
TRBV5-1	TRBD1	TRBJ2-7	ASSLELGQGINYEQY
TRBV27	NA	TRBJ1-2	ASREQAHYGYT
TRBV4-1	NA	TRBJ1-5	ASSQAVGGQPQH
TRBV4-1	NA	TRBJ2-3	ASSPPPRLSTDTQY
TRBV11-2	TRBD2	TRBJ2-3	ASSSDTGLGDTDTQY
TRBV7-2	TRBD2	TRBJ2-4	ASSLGYGGGDTKNIQY
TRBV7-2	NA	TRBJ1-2	ASSLGAGRDGYT
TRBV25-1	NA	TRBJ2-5	ASSEYQGQTQETQY
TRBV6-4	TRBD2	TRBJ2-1	ASSDSGGSPYNEQF
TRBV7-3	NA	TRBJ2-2	ASSSSGQTGELF
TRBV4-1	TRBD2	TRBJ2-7	ASSSTSGIPYEQY
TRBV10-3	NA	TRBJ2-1	AIMSAVGGEQF
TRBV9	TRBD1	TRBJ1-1	ASSEGQGKRTEAF
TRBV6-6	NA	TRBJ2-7	ASSYLTGNYEQY
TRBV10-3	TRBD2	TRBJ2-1	AISGLAGQYNEQF
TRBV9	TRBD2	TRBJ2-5	ASSVVGGDPQETQY
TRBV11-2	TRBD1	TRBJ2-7	ASSFRWDRGNEQY
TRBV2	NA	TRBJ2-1	ASRRGEMHNEQF
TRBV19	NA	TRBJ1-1	ASETGYSTEAF
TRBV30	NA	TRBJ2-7	AWSVLASYEQY
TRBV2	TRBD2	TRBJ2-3	ASSPLLGASGGGTDTQY
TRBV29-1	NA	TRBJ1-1	SVEYGDTEAF
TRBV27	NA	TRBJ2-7	ASSRIRGASYEQY
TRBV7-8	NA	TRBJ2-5	ASSLVGIAYPMYSFQETQY
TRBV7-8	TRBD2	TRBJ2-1	ASIGTSGTYNEQF